This TCR beta chain was obtained from a study of T-cell reconstitution after alpha-beta-depleted transplantation in children. The TCRbeta library incorporated unique molecular identifiers. Each CDR3 protein is one row after TCRdb ran MiXCR on the PCR reads. The sample includes about 72,000 distinct CDR3 sequences, 6% to 8.5% of them seen just once. Deletions cut 2 bases from V and 8 bases from J, with 10 bases between. Germline V gene sequence: CDR1 MNHEY, CDR2 SVGAGI. The CDR3 extends over 13 amino acids. This clonotype was found many times. This TCR was recovered from a human donor who donated a stem cell graft to a child with acute lymphoblastic leukemia. The source was PBMCs from the stem cell graft donor, collected from the stem cell graft. The chain recombines TRBV6-5 with TRBJ2-1; D unclear. The CDR3 region is CASSYGSGYEQFF. The CDR3 DNA is TGTGCCAGCAGTTACGGGTCCGGATATGAGCAGTTCTTC.